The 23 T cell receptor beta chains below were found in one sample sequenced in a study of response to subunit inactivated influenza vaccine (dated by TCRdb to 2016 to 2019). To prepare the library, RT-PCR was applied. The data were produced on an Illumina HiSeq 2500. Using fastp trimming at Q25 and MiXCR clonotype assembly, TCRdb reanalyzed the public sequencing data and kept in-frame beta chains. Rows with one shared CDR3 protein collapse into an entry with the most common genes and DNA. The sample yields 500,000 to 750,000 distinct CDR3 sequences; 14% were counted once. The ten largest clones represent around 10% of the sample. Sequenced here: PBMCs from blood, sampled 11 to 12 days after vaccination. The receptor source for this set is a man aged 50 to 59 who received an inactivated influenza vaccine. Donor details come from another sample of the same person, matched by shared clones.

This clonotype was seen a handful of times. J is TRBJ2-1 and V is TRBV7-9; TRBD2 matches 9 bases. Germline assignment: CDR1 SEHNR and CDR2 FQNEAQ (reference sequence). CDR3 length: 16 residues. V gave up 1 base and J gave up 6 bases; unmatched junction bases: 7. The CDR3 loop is CASSLGRRGGANEQFF. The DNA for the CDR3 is TGTGCCAGCAGCTTAGGACGGCGGGGGGGGGCCAATGAGCAGTTCTTC. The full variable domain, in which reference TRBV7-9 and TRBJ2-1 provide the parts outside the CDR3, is DTGVSQNPRHKITKRGQNVTFRCDPISEHNRLYWYRQTLGQGPEFLTYFQNEAQLEKSRLLSDRFSAERPKGSFSTLEIQRTEQGDSAMYLCASSLGRRGGANEQFFGPGTRLTVL.

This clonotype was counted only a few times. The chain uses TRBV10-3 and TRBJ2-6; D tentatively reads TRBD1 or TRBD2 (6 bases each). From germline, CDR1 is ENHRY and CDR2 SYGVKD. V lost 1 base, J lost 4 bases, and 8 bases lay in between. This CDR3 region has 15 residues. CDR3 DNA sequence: TGTGCCATCAGTGAGTGGGGGGCCGGGGCCAACGTCCTGACTTTC. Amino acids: CAISEWGAGANVLTF.

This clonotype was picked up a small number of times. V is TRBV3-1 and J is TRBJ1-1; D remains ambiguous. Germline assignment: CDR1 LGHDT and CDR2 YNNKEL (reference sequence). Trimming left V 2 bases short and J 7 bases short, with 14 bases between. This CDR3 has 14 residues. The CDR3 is CASSQLSQSGEAFF. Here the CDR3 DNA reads TGTGCCAGCAGCCAACTTTCGCAGTCAGGTGAAGCTTTCTTT.

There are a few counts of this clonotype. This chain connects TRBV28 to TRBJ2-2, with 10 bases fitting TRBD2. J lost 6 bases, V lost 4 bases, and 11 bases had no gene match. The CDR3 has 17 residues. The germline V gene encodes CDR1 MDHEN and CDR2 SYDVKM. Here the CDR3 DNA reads TGTGCCAGCAGTTCCCCCCTGGGGAGCGGGGGGGCCGGGGAGCTGTTTTTT. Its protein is CASSSPLGSGGAGELFF.

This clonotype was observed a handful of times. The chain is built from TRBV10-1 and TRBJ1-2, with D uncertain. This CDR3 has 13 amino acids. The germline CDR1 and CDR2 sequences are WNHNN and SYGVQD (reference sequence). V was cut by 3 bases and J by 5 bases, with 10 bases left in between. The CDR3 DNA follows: TGCGCCAGCAGTGACGGGCCTCCTTATGGCTACACCTTC. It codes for CASSDGPPYGYTF.

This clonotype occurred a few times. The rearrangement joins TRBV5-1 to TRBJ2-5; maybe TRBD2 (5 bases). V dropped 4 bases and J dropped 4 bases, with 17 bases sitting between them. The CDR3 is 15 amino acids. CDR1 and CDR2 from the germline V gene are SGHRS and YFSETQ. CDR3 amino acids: CASSLGYRGGETQYF. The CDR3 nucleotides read TGCGCCAGCAGCCTGGGTTATAGAGGAGGAGAGACCCAGTACTTC.

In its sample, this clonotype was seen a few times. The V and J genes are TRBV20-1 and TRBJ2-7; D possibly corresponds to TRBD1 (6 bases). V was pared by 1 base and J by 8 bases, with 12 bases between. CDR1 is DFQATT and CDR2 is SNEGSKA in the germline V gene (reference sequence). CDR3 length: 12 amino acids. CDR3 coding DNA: TGCAGTGCTAGAGTCACCGGACAGCAGCAGTACTTC. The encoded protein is CSARVTGQQQYF.

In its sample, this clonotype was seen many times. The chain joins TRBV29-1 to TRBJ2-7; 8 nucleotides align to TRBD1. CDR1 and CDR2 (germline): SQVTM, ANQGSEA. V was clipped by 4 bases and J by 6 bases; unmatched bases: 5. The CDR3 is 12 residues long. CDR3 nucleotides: TGCAGCGTTGCGGACAGGGTAGCCGAGCAGTACTTC. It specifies CSVADRVAEQYF.

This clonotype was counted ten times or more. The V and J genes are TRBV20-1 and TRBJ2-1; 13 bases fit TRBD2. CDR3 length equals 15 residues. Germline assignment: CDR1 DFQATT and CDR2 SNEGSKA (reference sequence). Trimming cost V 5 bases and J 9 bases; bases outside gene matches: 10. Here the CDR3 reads CSAPRTSGSAGEQFF. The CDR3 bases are TGCAGTGCTCCTCGGACTAGCGGGAGCGCAGGTGAGCAGTTCTTC.

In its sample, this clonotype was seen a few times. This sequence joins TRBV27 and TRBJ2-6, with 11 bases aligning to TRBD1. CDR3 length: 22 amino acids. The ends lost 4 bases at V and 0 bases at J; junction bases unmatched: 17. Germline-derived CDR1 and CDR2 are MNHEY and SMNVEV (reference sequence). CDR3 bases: TGTGCCAGCAGTTACCGGGACAGGGGGTATGTCGGTAGAGTCTCTGGGGCCAACGTCCTGACTTTC. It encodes CASSYRDRGYVGRVSGANVLTF.

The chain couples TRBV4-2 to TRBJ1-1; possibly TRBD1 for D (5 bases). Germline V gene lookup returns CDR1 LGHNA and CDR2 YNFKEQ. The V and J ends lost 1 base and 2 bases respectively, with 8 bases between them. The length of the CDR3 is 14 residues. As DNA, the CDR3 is TGTGCCAGCAGCCAAGCCCAGGGAAACACTGAAGCTTTCTTT. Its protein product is CASSQAQGNTEAFF.

CDR3 region: CASTPVRRTEAFF. CDR3 sequence (DNA): TGTGCCAGCACCCCTGTCCGTCGGACTGAAGCTTTCTTT. The V gene is TRBV12-3 or TRBV12-4, the J gene TRBJ1-1; D is ambiguous. The CDR3 length is 13 residues. Between the trimmed V and J ends, which lost 7 bases and 5 bases, there was a span of 14 bases.

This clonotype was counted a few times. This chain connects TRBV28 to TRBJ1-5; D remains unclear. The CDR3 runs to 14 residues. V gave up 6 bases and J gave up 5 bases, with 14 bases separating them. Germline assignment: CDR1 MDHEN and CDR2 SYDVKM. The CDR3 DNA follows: TGTGCCAGCAGCCTATGGGTCCGGGATCAGCCCCAGCATTTT. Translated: CASSLWVRDQPQHF.

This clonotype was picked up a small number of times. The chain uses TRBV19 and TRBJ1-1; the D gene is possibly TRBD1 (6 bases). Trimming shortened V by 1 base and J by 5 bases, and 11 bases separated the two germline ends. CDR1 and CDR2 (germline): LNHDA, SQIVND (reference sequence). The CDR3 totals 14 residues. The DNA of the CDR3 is TGTGCCAGTAGTATAGGAGGGGGGCGAACTGAAGCTTTCTTT. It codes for CASSIGGGRTEAFF.

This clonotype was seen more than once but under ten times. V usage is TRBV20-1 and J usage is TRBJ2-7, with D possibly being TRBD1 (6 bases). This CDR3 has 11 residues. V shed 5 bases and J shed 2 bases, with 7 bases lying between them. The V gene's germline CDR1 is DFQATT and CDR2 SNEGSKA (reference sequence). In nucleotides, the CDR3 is TGCAGTGCTGGGGACACCTACGAGCAGTACTTC. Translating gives CSAGDTYEQYF.

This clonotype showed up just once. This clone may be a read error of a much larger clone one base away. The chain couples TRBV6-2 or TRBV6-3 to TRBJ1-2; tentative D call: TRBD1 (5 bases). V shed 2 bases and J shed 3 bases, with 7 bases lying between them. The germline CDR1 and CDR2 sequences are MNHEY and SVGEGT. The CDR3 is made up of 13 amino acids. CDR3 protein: CASSYDRDYGYTF. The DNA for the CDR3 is TGTGCCAGCAGTTACGACAGAGACTATGGCTACACCTTC.

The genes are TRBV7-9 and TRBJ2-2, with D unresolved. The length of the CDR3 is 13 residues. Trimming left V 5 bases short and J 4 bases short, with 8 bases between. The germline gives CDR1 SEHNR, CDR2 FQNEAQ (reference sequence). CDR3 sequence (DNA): TGTGCCAGCAGCCCCCCAGCCACCGGGGAGCTGTTTTTT. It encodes CASSPPATGELFF.

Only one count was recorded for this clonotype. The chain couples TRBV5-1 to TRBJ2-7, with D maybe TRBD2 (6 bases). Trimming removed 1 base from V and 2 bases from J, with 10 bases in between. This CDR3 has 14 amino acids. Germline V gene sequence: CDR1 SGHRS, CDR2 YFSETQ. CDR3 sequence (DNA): TGCGCCAGCAGCTTGCGGGAGAGAACCTACGAGCAGTACTTC. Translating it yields CASSLRERTYEQYF.

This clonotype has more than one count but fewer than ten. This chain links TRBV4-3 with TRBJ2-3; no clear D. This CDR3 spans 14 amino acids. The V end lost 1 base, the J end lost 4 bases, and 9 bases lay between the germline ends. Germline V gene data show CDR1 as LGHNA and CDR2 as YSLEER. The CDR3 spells CASSQVRSADTQYF. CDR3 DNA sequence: TGCGCCAGCAGCCAAGTTAGGTCGGCAGATACGCAGTATTTT.

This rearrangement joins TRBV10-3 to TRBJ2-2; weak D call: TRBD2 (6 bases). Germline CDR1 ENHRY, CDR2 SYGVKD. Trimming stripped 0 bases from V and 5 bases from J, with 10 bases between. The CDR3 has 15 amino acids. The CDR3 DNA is TGTGCCATCAGTGAGTCGGCCCGGGGGACCGGGGAGCTGTTTTTT. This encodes CAISESARGTGELFF.

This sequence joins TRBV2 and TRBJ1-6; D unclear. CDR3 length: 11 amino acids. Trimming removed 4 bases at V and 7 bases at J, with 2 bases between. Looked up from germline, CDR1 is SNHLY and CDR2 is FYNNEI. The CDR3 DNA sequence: TGTGCCAGCAGTGGGAATTCACCCCTCCACTTT. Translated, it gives CASSGNSPLHF.

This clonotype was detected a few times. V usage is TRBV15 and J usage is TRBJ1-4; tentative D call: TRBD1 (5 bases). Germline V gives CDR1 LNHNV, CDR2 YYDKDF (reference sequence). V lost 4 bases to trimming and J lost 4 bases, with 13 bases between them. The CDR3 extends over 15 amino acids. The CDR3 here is CATSKTANSNEKLFF. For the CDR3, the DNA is TGTGCCACCAGCAAGACAGCAAATAGTAATGAAAAACTGTTTTTT.

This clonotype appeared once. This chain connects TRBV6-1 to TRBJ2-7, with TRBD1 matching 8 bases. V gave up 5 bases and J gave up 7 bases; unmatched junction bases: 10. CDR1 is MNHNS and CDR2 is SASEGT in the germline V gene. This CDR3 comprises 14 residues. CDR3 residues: CASSPGQAIGEQYF. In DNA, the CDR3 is TGTGCCAGCAGTCCGGGACAGGCCATCGGGGAGCAGTACTTC.